Listed below are T cell receptor beta chains from one sample, sequenced in a study of blood T cell repertoires in COVID-19. Produced via immunoSEQ multiplex PCR; TCRdb's table is partial and in-frame only. The sample holds 270,000 or so clones, about 91% seen once. The sample was peripheral blood. These receptors all stem from a woman aged 40 to 49 who had recovered from COVID-19. The CDR3 runs from the conserved cysteine through the conserved F or W. D genes are given only for firm matches. Not all rows give a size; the values are once, few, many and, for expanded clones, a class.

TRBJ1-1	TRBV28	TRBD1	.	CASSRTGGARAFF	TGTGCCAGCAGTAGGACAGGGGGCGCGAGGGCTTTCTTT
TRBJ1-2	TRBV7-2	TRBD1	.	CASSLPQGARYGYTF	TGTGCCAGCAGCTTACCACAGGGGGCGAGGTATGGCTACACCTTC
TRBJ1-6	TRBV18	.	few	CASSLHPVQNSPLHF	TGTGCCAGCTCACTTCACCCAGTACAGAATTCACCCCTCCACTTT
TRBJ2-1	TRBV7-2	TRBD2	.	CASSLGGGTYNEQFF	TGTGCCAGCAGCTTAGGCGGGGGAACCTACAATGAGCAGTTCTTC
TRBJ2-5	TRBV4-2	TRBD2	.	CASSQESSGGQETQYF	TGTGCCAGCAGCCAAGAATCTAGCGGGGGGCAAGAGACCCAGTACTTC
TRBJ1-2	TRBV24-1	.	few	CATSENDRSRGYTF	TGTGCCACCAGTGAAAACGACAGGTCGCGGGGCTACACCTTC
TRBJ2-7	TRBV7-2	TRBD2	once	CASSGTILGEQYF	TGTGCCAGCAGCGGGACTATTCTGGGCGAGCAGTACTTC
TRBJ1-4	TRBV4-1	.	.	CASSKEGQEVEKLFF	TGCGCCAGCAGCAAAGAAGGTCAGGAGGTCGAAAAACTGTTTTTT
TRBJ2-7	TRBV6-5	TRBD2	.	CASSYSGGARLEQYF	TGTGCCAGCAGTTATAGCGGGGGGGCTAGACTGGAGCAGTACTTC
TRBJ1-1	TRBV12-3/TRBV12-4	.	.	CASSLTANTEAFF	TGTGCCAGCAGCCTTACAGCCAACACTGAAGCTTTCTTT
TRBJ2-2	TRBV14	.	.	CASSQVQGRATGELFF	TGTGCCAGCAGCCAAGTTCAGGGGAGAGCCACCGGGGAGCTGTTTTTT
TRBJ1-2	TRBV3-1/TRBV3-2	TRBD1	.	CASNNRGRDYGYTF	TGTGCCTCCAATAACAGGGGTAGAGACTATGGCTACACCTTC
TRBJ2-5	TRBV3-1/TRBV3-2	TRBD2	.	CASSQVGSGSLQETQYF	TGTGCCAGCAGCCAAGTCGGTAGCGGGTCCCTACAAGAGACCCAGTACTTC
TRBJ2-7	TRBV3-1/TRBV3-2	TRBD2	few	CASSRTRGLGGEQYF	TGTGCCAGCAGCCGAACCCGAGGACTAGGCGGCGAGCAGTACTTC
TRBJ2-1	TRBV5-1	TRBD1	.	CASSLETGGANEQFF	TGCGCCAGCAGCTTGGAGACAGGGGGTGCGAATGAGCAGTTCTTC
TRBJ2-3	TRBV24-1	.	.	CATSDGQAHRDTQYF	TGTGCCACCAGTGACGGGCAGGCCCACAGGGATACGCAGTATTTT
TRBJ1-4	TRBV19	.	.	CASSIRWAPNEKLFF	TGTGCCAGTAGTATTCGTTGGGCGCCTAATGAAAAACTGTTTTTT
TRBJ1-6	TRBV11-2	.	.	CASSTNNGGSPLHF	TGTGCCAGCAGCACGAATAACGGCGGATCACCCCTCCACTTT
TRBJ1-2	TRBV5-6	.	.	CASSFGGHGYTF	TGTGCCAGCAGCTTTGGGGGCCATGGCTACACCTTC
TRBJ1-3	TRBV9	.	.	CASSVVADQGMVSSGNTIYF	TGTGCCAGCAGCGTAGTCGCCGACCAGGGGATGGTTAGCTCTGGAAACACCATATATTTT
TRBJ1-2	TRBV5-4	.	.	CASSSREPIQGTVGGYTF	TGTGCCAGCAGCTCGAGAGAGCCGATACAGGGAACTGTAGGCGGCTACACCTTC
TRBJ1-5	TRBV4-2	TRBD1	.	CASSQDGGQNQPQHF	TGTGCCAGCAGCCAAGATGGGGGACAGAATCAGCCCCAGCATTTT
TRBJ2-4	TRBV11-3	.	.	CASSYRHPTKNIQYF	TGTGCCAGCAGCTACAGGCACCCAACCAAAAACATTCAGTACTTC
TRBJ1-2	TRBV3-1/TRBV3-2	TRBD1	once	CASSQDLRTGNGYTF	TGTGCCAGCAGCCAAGATCTTCGGACAGGGAATGGCTACACCTTC
TRBJ2-2	TRBV11-2	.	.	CASTRPGLNTGELFF	TGTGCCAGCACCCGCCCGGGGTTAAACACCGGGGAGCTGTTTTTT
TRBJ2-1	TRBV6-5	TRBD1	once	CASGTGGITYNEQFF	TGTGCCAGCGGGACAGGGGGCATCACCTACAATGAGCAGTTCTTC
TRBJ2-1	TRBV18	TRBD1	.	CASSPPVGTGDSYNEQFF	TGTGCCAGCTCACCACCGGTGGGGACAGGGGACTCCTACAATGAGCAGTTCTTC
TRBJ2-1	TRBV5-4	TRBD1	.	CASSYRDSLDEQFF	TGTGCCAGCAGCTACCGGGACAGCCTAGATGAGCAGTTCTTC
TRBJ1-1	TRBV2	TRBD1	.	CASRATGGGTEAFF	TGTGCCAGCAGAGCAACAGGGGGCGGCACTGAAGCTTTCTTT